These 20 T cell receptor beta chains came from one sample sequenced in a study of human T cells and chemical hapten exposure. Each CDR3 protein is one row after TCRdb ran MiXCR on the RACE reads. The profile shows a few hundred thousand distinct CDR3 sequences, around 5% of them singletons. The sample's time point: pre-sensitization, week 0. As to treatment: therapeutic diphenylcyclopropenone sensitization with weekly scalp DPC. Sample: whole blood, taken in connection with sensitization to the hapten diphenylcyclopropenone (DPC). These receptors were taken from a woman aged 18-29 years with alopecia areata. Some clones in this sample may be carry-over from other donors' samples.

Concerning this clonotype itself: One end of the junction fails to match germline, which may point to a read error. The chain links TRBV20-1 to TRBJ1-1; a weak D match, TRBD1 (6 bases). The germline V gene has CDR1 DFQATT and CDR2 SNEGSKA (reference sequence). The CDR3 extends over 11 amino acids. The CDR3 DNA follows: TGCAGTCCTAGGGGGGACACTGAAGCTTTCTTT. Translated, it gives CSPRGDTEAFF.

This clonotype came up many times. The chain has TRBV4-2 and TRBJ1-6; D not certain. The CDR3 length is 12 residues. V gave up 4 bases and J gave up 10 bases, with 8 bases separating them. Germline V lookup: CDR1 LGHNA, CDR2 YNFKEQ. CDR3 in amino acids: CASSRRESPLHF. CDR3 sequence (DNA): TGTGCCAGCAGCCGGAGGGAATCACCCCTCCACTTT.

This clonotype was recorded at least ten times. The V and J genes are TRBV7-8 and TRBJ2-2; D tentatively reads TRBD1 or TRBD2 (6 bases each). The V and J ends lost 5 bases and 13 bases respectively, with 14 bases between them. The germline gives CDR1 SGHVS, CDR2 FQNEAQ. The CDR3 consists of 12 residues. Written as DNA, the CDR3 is TGTGCCAGCAGCCATGACAGGCGGGGGCTGTTTTTT. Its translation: CASSHDRRGLFF.

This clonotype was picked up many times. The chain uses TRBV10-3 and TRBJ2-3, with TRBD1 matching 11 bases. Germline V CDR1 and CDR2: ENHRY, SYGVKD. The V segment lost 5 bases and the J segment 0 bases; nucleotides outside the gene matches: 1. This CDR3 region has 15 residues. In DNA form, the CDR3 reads TGTGCCATCAGTAGGACAGGGGGCAGCACAGATACGCAGTATTTT. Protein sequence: CAISRTGGSTDTQYF.

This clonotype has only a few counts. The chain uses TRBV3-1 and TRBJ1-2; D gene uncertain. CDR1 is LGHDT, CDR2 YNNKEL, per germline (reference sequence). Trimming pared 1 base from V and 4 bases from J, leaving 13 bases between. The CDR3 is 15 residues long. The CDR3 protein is CASSQGEKESYGYTF. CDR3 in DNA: TGTGCCAGCAGCCAAGGAGAAAAGGAGAGCTATGGCTACACCTTC.

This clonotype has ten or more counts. The CDR3 region has the DNA TGTGCCAGCAGCTCGCGGCAGGGAGCCGCAGTATGGGGCTACACCTTC. It is translated as CASSSRQGAAVWGYTF. The chain is built from TRBV7-2 and TRBJ1-2, with D maybe TRBD1 (5 bases). V gave up 4 bases and J gave up 8 bases, with 23 bases separating them. The germline V gene has CDR1 SGHTA and CDR2 FQGNSA. The CDR3 is 16 residues long.

Here the CDR3 DNA reads TGTGCCAGCAGCCCGAGAGGGACTAGCGGGGGGGCCACAGATACGCAGTATTTT. This codes for CASSPRGTSGGATDTQYF. This chain joins TRBV7-2 and TRBJ2-3; 16 nucleotides agree with TRBD2. Germline values: CDR1 SGHTA, CDR2 FQGNSA. The V segment lost 5 bases and the J segment 2 bases; nucleotides outside the gene matches: 7. There are 18 residues in the CDR3.

The CDR3 DNA follows: TGTGCCAGCGAAATCGCAGGGGGCCACTATGAGCAGTTCTTC. This codes for CASEIAGGHYEQFF. The chain is built from TRBV5-6 and TRBJ2-1, with 8 bases identical to TRBD1. V gave up 7 bases and J gave up 8 bases; unmatched junction bases: 11. This CDR3 comprises 14 residues. Per the germline V gene, CDR1 is SGHDT and CDR2 is YYEEEE.

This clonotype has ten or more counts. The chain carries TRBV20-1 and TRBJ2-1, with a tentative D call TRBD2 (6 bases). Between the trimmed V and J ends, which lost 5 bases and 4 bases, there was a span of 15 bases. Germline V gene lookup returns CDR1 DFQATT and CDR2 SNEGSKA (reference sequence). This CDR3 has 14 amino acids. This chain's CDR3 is CSAGLSAGYNEQFF. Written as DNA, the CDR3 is TGCAGTGCTGGTTTGTCCGCGGGGTACAATGAGCAGTTCTTC.

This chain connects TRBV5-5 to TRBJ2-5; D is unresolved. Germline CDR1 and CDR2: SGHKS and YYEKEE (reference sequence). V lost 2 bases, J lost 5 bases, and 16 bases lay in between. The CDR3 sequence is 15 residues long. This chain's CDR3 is CASSFYYGPGETQYF. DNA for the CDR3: TGTGCCAGCAGCTTTTATTACGGGCCCGGGGAGACCCAGTACTTC.

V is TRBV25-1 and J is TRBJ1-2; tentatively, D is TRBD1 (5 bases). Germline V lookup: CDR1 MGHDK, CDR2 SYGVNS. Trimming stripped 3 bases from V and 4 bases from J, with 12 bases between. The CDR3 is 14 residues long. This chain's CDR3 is CASSEAGAAYGYTF. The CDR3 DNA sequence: TGTGCCAGCAGTGAGGCCGGGGCAGCCTATGGCTACACCTTC.

The chain's CDR3 is CASMTGLAYEQYF. The CDR3 nucleotides read TGTGCCAGCATGACAGGCCTTGCCTACGAGCAGTACTTC. The rearrangement links TRBV2 to TRBJ2-7; D possibly corresponds to TRBD1 (6 bases). V was shortened by 7 bases and J by 2 bases, with 12 bases between the two germline ends. CDR3 size: 13 residues. CDR1 SNHLY and CDR2 FYNNEI come from the germline V gene.

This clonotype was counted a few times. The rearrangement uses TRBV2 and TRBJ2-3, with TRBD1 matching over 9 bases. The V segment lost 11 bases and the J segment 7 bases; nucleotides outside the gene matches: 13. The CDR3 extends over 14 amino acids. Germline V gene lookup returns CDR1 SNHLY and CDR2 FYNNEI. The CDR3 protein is CAGSQGAETNTQYF. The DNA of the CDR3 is TGTGCCGGATCACAGGGGGCCGAGACAAATACGCAGTATTTT.

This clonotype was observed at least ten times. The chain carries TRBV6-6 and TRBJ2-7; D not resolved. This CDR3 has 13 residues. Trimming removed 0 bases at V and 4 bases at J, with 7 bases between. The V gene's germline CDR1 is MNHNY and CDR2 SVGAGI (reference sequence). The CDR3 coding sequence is TGTGCCAGCAGTTACTCGACCCGGTACGAGCAGTACTTC. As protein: CASSYSTRYEQYF.

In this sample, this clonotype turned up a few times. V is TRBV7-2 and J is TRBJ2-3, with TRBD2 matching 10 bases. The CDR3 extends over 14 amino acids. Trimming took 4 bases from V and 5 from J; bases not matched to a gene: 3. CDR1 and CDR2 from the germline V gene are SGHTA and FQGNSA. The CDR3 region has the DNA TGTGCCAGCAGCTCCACTAGCGGGGAAGATACGCAGTATTTT. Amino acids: CASSSTSGEDTQYF.

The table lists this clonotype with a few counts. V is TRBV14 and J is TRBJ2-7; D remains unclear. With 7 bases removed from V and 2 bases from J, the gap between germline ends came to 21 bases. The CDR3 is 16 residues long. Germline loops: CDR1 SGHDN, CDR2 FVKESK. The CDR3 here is CASNPEAPALAYEQYF. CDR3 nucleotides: TGTGCCAGCAACCCCGAAGCTCCGGCGCTGGCCTACGAGCAGTACTTC.

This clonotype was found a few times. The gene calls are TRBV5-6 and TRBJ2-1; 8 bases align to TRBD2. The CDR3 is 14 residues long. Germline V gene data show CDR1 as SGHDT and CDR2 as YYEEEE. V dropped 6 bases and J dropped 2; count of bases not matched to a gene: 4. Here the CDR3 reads CASNRGGTYNEQFF. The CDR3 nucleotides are TGTGCCAGCAACCGGGGGGGTACCTACAATGAGCAGTTCTTC.

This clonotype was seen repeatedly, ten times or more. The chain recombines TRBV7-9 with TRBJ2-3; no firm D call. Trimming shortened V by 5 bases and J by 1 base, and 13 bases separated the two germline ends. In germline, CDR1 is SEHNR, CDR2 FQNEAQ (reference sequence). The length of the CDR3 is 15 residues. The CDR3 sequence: CASSQSEKRTDTQYF. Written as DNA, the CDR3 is TGTGCCAGCAGCCAAAGCGAAAAACGCACAGATACGCAGTATTTT.

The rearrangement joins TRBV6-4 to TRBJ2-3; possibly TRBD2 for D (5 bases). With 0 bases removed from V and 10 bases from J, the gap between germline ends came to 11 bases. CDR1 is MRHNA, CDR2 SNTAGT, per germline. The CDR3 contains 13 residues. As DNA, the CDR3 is TGTGCCAGCAGTGACTCTGAGCGGCCTGCGCAGTATTTT. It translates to CASSDSERPAQYF.

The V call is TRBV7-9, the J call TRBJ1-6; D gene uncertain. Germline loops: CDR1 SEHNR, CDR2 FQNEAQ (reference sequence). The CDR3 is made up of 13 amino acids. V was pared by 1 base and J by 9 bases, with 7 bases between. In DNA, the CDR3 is TGTGCCAGCAGCTTAGAGACGGTTTCACCCCTCCACTTT. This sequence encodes CASSLETVSPLHF.